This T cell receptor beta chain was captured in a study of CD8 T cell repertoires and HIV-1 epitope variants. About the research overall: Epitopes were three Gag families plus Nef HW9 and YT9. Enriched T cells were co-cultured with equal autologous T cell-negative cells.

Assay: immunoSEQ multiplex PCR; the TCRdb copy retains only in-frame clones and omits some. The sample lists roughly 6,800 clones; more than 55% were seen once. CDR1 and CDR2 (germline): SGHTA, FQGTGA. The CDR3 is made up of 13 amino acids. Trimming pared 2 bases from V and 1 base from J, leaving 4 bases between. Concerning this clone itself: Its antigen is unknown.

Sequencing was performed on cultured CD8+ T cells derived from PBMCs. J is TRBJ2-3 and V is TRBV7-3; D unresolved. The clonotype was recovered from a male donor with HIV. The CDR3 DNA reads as TGTGCCAGCAGCTTACCTGGCACAGATACGCAGTATTTT. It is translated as CASSLPGTDTQYF.